One sample yielded the 18 T cell receptor beta chains listed below, sequenced in a study of shared clonotypes between healthy human individuals. Generated by immunoSEQ multiplex PCR, the TCRdb table keeps only in-frame clones and is missing some. This table has 2,100,000 or so clones, approximately 96% appearing once. Sequenced material: naive CD4+ T cells sorted from blood. The subset is: CD45RA+ positively selected. The receptor source for this set is a man aged 18 to 35 in good health.

This chain links TRBV28 with TRBJ2-2; the match to TRBD2 covers 7 bases. Germline V gives CDR1 MDHEN, CDR2 SYDVKM. The trim removed 6 bases at V and 5 bases at J, leaving 6 bases unmatched. CDR3 size: 14 residues. For the CDR3, the DNA is TGTGCCAGCAGCCGAGGACTAGTAACCGGGGAGCTGTTTTTT. Its translation: CASSRGLVTGELFF.

The CDR3 loop is CASSEANSLYEQYF. In nucleotides, the CDR3 is TGTGCCAGCAGTGAAGCGAACAGCCTCTACGAGCAGTACTTC. V and J are TRBV6-1 and TRBJ2-7; D gene uncertain. The CDR3 contains 14 residues. V lost 0 bases to trimming and J lost 3 bases, with 9 bases between them. CDR1 and CDR2 (germline): MNHNS, SASEGT.

V usage is TRBV10-3 and J usage is TRBJ1-2; maybe TRBD1 (5 bases). CDR3 length: 14 residues. V was trimmed by 9 bases and J by 7 bases, leaving 21 bases between them. Germline loops: CDR1 ENHRY, CDR2 SYGVKD. The CDR3: CAIWSGQAGSGYTF. The CDR3 nucleotides read TGTGCCATATGGTCAGGGCAGGCCGGGAGTGGCTACACCTTC.

This clone has a single count. This chain links TRBV5-4 with TRBJ1-6; the match to TRBD1 covers 7 bases. Germline V gives CDR1 SGHNT, CDR2 YYREEE (reference sequence). The ends lost 0 bases at V and 5 bases at J; junction bases unmatched: 5. This CDR3 region has 16 residues. CDR3 in amino acids: CASSLEGTVNNSPLHF. The CDR3 DNA reads TGTGCCAGCAGCTTGGAAGGGACAGTTAATAATTCACCCCTCCACTTT.

This chain joins TRBV7-9 and TRBJ1-1, with 8 bases matching TRBD1. CDR3 length: 15 residues. Trimming removed 1 base from V and 5 bases from J; junction bases left unmatched: 6. The germline CDR1 and CDR2 sequences are SEHNR and FQNEAQ (reference sequence). The CDR3 DNA reads TGTGCCAGCAGCTTAGTCGCAGGGGGCCAGACTGAAGCTTTCTTT. Its translation is CASSLVAGGQTEAFF.

The chain joins TRBV7-2 to TRBJ2-7; D gene uncertain. Germline CDR1 is SGHTA and CDR2 is FQGNSA. CDR3 size: 13 residues. V gave up 1 base and J gave up 4 bases, with 8 bases separating them. In DNA form, the CDR3 reads TGTGCCAGCAGCTTAGAGTACCGATACGAGCAGTACTTC. It translates to CASSLEYRYEQYF.

The gene calls are TRBV4-1 and TRBJ2-3; 10 bases map to TRBD2. Germline CDR1 MGHRA, CDR2 YSYEKL. After removal of 3 bases from V and 5 bases from J, the junction contained 5 bases not matched to a gene. CDR3 size: 15 residues. DNA for the CDR3: TGCGCCAGCAGCCAGCTAGCGGGAGTCAAAGATACGCAGTATTTT. Its translation is CASSQLAGVKDTQYF.

J is TRBJ1-2 and V is TRBV7-8; no clear D gene. The CDR3 totals 12 residues. The ends were cut back, 0 bases at V and 8 bases at J, with 7 bases in the middle. Per germline, CDR1 SGHVS and CDR2 FQNEAQ. Here the CDR3 reads CASSLAGWGYTF. Written as DNA, the CDR3 is TGTGCCAGCAGCTTAGCGGGGTGGGGCTACACCTTC.

This chain links TRBV2 with TRBJ2-2; 8 positions agree with TRBD1. Trimming at V came to 4 bases and at J to 4 bases, leaving 8 bases not matched to a gene. Germline V lookup: CDR1 SNHLY, CDR2 FYNNEI. There are 16 residues in the CDR3. CDR3 protein: CASSGGQGLVTGELFF. CDR3 in DNA: TGTGCCAGCAGTGGCGGACAGGGTTTGGTCACCGGGGAGCTGTTTTTT.

J is TRBJ2-3 and V is TRBV11-2, with TRBD2 as a possible D gene (6 bases). V lost 5 bases to trimming and J lost 2 bases, with 20 bases between them. The CDR3 is 17 amino acids. Germline-derived CDR1 and CDR2 are SGHAT and FQNNGV. CDR3 nucleotides: TGTGCCAGCAGCGGCGACGGAGTAGCGGAGCCCACAGATACGCAGTATTTT. It encodes CASSGDGVAEPTDTQYF.

This chain uses TRBV6-6 with TRBJ2-3, with D possibly being TRBD2 (6 bases). V was cut by 1 base and J by 2 bases, with 10 bases left in between. The germline gives CDR1 MNHNY, CDR2 SVGAGI (reference sequence). The CDR3 has 15 residues. The CDR3 is CASSYFSGYTDTQYF. CDR3 nucleotide sequence: TGTGCCAGCAGTTACTTTAGCGGATACACAGATACGCAGTATTTT.

The V call is TRBV18, the J call TRBJ2-1; a weak D match, TRBD1 (5 bases). The germline V gene encodes CDR1 KGHSH and CDR2 LQKENI. V was pared by 4 bases and J by 8 bases, with 12 bases between. CDR3 length equals 13 residues. The CDR3, as DNA: TGTGCCAGCTCACTCATCAGGGTTCATGAGCAGTTCTTC. As protein: CASSLIRVHEQFF.

The chain employs TRBV7-9 and TRBJ1-2; no reliable D call. V was clipped by 5 bases and J by 12 bases, with 7 bases between them. Germline lookup yields CDR1 SEHNR and CDR2 FQNEAQ (reference sequence). This CDR3 has 9 amino acids. The CDR3 bases are TGTGCCAGCAGCCCGGCGGACACCTTC. Translation: CASSPADTF.

This clone has more than one count but fewer than ten. The CDR3 protein is CASSWTGDYGYTF. As DNA, the CDR3 is TGTGCCAGCAGCTGGACAGGGGACTATGGCTACACCTTC. The chain couples TRBV5-4 to TRBJ1-2, with 9 bases lining up with TRBD1. The CDR3 sequence is 13 residues long. V was pared by 3 bases and J by 3 bases, with 0 bases of the junction left unmatched. Per germline, CDR1 SGHNT and CDR2 YYREEE (reference sequence).

The genes are TRBV5-4 and TRBJ1-1; unclear D gene. V was clipped by 0 bases and J by 7 bases, with 13 bases between them. Per germline, CDR1 SGHNT and CDR2 YYREEE (reference sequence). The CDR3 runs to 14 residues. CDR3 protein: CASSLDGERNEAFF. CDR3 DNA sequence: TGTGCCAGCAGCTTGGATGGGGAAAGGAATGAAGCTTTCTTT.

The gene calls are TRBV19 and TRBJ1-1, with D unclear. This CDR3 is built from 15 residues. In germline, CDR1 is LNHDA, CDR2 SQIVND (reference sequence). V was trimmed by 1 base and J by 3 bases, leaving 12 bases between them. The CDR3 nucleotides read TGTGCCAGTAGTATAGGGTTAAACGGTGACACTGAAGCTTTCTTT. Amino acids: CASSIGLNGDTEAFF.

The genes are TRBV2 and TRBJ2-4; TRBD1 matches at 7 bases. After removal of 3 bases from V and 3 bases from J, the junction contained 2 bases not matched to a gene. The CDR3 consists of 14 residues. CDR1 is SNHLY and CDR2 is FYNNEI in the germline V gene. The CDR3 sequence is CASSDNRGKNIQYF. In DNA form, the CDR3 reads TGTGCCAGCAGTGATAACAGGGGCAAAAACATTCAGTACTTC.

The chain joins TRBV7-6 to TRBJ2-4; D possibly corresponds to TRBD2 (6 bases). V was clipped by 5 bases and J by 0 bases, with 26 bases between them. The CDR3 runs to 20 residues. CDR1 is SGHVS and CDR2 is FNYEAQ in the germline V gene. The CDR3 loop reads CASSPLPGGGMEIAKNIQYF. For the CDR3, the DNA is TGTGCCAGCAGCCCTCTCCCCGGAGGAGGGATGGAAATAGCCAAAAACATTCAGTACTTC.